This T cell receptor (beta chain) was captured by sequencing in a study of blood T cell repertoires in COVID-19. Study overall: Sources were T cells, B-cell-depleted T cells, or PBMCs; the material itself was cDNA or gDNA.

Assay: immunoSEQ multiplex PCR; the TCRdb copy retains only in-frame clones and omits some. Of about 49,000 clones detected, around nine tenths appear once; the ten largest clones hold over 10%. The clonotype originates from a man of 80 years or more with acute or convalescent COVID-19. The sequenced sample consisted of peripheral blood.

CDR3 DNA sequence: TGCGCCAGCAGCTTGGCCGGTATCGATAATCAGCCCCAGCATTTT. It specifies CASSLAGIDNQPQHF. The chain links TRBV5-1 to TRBJ1-5; D is ambiguous. CDR1 and CDR2 from the germline V gene are SGHRS and YFSETQ. V was cut by 0 bases and J by 4 bases, with 11 bases left in between. The CDR3 consists of 15 residues.